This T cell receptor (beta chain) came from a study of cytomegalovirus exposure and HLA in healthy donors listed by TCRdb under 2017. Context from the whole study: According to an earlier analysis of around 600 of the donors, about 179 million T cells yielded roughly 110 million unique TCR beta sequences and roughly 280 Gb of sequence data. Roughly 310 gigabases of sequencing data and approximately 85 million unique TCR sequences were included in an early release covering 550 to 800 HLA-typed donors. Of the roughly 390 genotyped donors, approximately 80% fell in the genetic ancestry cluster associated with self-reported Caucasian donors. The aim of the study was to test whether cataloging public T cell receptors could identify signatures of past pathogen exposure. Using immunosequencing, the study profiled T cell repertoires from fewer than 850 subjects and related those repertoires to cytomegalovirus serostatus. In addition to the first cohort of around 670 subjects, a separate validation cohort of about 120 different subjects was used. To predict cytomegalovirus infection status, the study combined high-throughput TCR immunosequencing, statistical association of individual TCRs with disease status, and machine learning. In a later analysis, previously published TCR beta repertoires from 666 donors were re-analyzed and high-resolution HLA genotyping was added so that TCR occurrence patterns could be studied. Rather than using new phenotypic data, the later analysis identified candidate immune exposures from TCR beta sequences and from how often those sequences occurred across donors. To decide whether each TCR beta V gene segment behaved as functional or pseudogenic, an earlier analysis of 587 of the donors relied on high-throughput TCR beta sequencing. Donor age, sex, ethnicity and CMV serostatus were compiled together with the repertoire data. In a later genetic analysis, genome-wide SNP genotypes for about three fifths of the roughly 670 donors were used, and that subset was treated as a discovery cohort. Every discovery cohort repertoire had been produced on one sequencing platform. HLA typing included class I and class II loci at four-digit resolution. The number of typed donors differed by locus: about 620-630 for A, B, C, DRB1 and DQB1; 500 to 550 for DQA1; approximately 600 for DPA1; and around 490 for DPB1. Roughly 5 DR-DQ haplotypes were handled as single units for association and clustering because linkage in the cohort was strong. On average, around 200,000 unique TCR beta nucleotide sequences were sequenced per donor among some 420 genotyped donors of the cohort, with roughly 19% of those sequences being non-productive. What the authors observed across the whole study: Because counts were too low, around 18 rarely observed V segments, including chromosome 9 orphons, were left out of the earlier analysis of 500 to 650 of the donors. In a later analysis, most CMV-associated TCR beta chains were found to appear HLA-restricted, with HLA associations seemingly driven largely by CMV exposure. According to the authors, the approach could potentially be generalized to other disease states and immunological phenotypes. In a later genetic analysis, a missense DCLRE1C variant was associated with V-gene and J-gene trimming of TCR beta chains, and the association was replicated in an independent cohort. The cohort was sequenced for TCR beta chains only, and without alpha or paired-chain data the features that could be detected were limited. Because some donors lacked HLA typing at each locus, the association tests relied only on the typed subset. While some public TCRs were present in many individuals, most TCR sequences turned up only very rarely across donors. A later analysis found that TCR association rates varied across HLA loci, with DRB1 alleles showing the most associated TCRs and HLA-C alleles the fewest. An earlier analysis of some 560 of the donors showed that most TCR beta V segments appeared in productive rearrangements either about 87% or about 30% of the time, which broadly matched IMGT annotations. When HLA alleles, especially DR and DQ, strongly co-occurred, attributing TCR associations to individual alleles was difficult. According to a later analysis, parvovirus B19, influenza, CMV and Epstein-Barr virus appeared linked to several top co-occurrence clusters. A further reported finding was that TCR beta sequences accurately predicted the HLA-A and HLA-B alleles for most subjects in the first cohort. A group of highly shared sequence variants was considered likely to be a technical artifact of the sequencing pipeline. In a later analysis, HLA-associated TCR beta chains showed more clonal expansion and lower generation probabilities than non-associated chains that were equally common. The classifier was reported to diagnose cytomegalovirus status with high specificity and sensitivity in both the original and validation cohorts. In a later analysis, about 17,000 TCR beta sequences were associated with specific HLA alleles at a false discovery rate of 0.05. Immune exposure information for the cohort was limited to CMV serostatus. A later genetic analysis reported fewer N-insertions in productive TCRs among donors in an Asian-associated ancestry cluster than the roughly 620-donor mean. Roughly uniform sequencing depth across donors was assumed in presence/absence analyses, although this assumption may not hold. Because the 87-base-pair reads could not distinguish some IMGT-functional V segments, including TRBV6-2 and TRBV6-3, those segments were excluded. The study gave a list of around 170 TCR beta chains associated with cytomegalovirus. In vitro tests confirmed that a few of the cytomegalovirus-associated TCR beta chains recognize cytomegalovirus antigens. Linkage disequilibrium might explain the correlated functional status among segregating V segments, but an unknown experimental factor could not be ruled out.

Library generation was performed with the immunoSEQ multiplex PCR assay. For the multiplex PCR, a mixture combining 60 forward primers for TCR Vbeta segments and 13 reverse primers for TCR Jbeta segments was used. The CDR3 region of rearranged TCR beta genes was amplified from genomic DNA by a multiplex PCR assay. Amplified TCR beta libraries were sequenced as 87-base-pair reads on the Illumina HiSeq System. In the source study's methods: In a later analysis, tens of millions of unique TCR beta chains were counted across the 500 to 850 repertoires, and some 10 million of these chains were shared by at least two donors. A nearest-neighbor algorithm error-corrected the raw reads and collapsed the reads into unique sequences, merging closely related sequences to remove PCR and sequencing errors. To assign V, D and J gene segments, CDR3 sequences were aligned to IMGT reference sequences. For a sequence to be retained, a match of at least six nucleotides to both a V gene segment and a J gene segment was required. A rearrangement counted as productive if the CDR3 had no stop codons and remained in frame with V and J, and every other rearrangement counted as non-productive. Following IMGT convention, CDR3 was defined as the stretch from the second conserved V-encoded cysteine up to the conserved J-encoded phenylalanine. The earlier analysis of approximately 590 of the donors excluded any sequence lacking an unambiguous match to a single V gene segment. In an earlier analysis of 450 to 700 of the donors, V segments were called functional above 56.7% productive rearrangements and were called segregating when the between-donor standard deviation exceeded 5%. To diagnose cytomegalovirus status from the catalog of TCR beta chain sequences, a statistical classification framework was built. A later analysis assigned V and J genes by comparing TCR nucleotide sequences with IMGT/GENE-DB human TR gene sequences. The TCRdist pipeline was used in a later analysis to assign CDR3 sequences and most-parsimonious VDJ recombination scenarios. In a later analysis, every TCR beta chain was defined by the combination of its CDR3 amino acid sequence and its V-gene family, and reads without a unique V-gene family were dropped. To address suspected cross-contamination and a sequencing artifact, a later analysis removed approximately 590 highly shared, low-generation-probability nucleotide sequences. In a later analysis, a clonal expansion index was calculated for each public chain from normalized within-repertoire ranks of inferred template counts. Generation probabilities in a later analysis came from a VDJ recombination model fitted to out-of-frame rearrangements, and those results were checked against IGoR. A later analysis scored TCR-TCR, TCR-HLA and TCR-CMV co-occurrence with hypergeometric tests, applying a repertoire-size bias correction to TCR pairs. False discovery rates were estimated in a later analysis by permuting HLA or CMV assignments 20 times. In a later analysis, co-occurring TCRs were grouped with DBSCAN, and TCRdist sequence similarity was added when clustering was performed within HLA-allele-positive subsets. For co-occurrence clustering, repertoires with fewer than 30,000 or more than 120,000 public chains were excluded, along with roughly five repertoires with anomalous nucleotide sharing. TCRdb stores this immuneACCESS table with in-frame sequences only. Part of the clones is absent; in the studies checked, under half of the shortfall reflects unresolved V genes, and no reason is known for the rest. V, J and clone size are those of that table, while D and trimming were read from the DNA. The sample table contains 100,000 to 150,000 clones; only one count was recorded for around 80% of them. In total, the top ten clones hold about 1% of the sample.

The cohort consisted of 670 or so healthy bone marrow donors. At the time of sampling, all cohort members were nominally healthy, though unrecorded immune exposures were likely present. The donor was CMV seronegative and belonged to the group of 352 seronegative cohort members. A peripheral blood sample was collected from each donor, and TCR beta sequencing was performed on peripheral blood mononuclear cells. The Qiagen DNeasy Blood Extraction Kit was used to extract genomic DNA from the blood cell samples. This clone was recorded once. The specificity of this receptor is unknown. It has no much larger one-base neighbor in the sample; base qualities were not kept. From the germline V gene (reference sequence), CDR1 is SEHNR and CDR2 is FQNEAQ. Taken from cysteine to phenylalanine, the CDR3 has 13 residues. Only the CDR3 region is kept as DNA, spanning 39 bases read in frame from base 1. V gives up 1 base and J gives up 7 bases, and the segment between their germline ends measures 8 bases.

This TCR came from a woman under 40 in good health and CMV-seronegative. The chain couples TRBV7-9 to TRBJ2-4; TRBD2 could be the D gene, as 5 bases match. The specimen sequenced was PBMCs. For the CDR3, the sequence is CASSLGLANIQYF. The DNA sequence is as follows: TGTGCCAGCAGCTTAGGGCTAGCTAACATTCAGTACTTC.